The 8 T cell receptor beta chains below all came from one sample that was sequenced in a study of blood T cell repertoires in COVID-19. The protocol was immunoSEQ multiplex PCR, while the TCRdb copy is restricted to in-frame clones and leaves out a portion. Of roughly 180,000 clones listed, 80% to 90% were seen once; the top ten hold 11%. Sequencing was done on a sample of peripheral blood. The receptor source for this set is a woman between 40 and 50 years old with COVID-19, enrolled during active disease.

This clone came up once. The genes are TRBV9 and TRBJ1-4, with TRBD1 matching over 9 bases. This CDR3 contains 15 residues. With 2 bases clipped from V and 4 bases from J, the junction kept 3 bases outside the gene matches. CDR1 SGDLS and CDR2 YYNGEE come from the germline V gene. CDR3 residues: CASSVRQGDNEKLFF. The CDR3 region has the DNA TGTGCCAGCAGCGTCCGACAGGGGGATAATGAAAAACTGTTTTTT.

V is TRBV5-1 and J is TRBJ1-6; 7 bases agree with TRBD1. V trimming: 6 bases; J trimming: 7 bases; junction bases outside the gene matches: 7. This CDR3 comprises 14 residues. CDR1 and CDR2 from the germline V gene are SGHRS and YFSETQ. The CDR3 loop is CASTEDRTNSPLHF. CDR3 DNA sequence: TGCGCCAGCACCGAGGACAGGACCAATTCACCCCTCCACTTT.

The V call is TRBV6-1, the J call TRBJ1-5; 9 nucleotides line up with TRBD1. This CDR3 contains 15 residues. Germline V lookup: CDR1 MNHNS, CDR2 SASEGT. V dropped 3 bases and J dropped 6; count of bases not matched to a gene: 6. The CDR3 DNA reads TGTGCCAGCAGTGACGAGGACAGGGGTGGTCAGCCCCAGCATTTT. Residues: CASSDEDRGGQPQHF.

The gene calls are TRBV19 and TRBJ1-5; D is undetermined. Trimming shortened V by 11 bases and J by 3 bases, and 20 bases separated the two germline ends. The CDR3 covers 15 residues. CDR1 is LNHDA, CDR2 SQIVND, per germline (reference sequence). CDR3 sequence (DNA): TGTGCCCCCGCCCCGGCAGGCCCTTTCAATCAGCCCCAGCATTTT. Protein sequence: CAPAPAGPFNQPQHF.

The V call is TRBV19, the J call TRBJ1-2; D is perhaps TRBD1 (6 bases). Trimming removed 1 base at V and 7 bases at J, with 10 bases between. Germline lookup yields CDR1 LNHDA and CDR2 SQIVND (reference sequence). The CDR3 totals 13 residues. DNA for the CDR3: TGTGCCAGTAGTATAGTTACAGGGTTTGGCTACACCTTC. This gives the protein CASSIVTGFGYTF.

The genes are TRBV6-5 and TRBJ1-1; tentative D call: TRBD1 (6 bases). Trimming removed 7 bases from V and 6 bases from J, with 15 bases in between. The CDR3 sequence is 13 residues long. The germline V gene has CDR1 MNHEY and CDR2 SVGAGI. The CDR3 DNA reads as TGTGCCAGCATCGTCGGGGGGCCGGCTGAAGCTTTCTTT. It translates to CASIVGGPAEAFF.

The J gene is TRBJ2-7, the V gene TRBV7-3; TRBD2 might be the D (5 bases). Germline V gene sequence: CDR1 SGHTA, CDR2 FQGTGA. With 1 base removed from V and 4 bases from J, the gap between germline ends came to 5 bases. This CDR3 spans 12 amino acids. The CDR3 here is CASSLRLYEQYV. CDR3 nucleotide sequence: TGTGCCAGCAGCTTAAGACTATACGAGCAGTACGTC.

The chain is built from TRBV30 and TRBJ1-1; D ambiguous. V gave up 6 bases and J gave up 0 bases, with 14 bases separating them. The CDR3 is 14 amino acids. The germline CDR1 and CDR2 sequences are GTSNPN and SVGIG (reference sequence). In nucleotides, the CDR3 is TGTGCCTGCCCCAGGTCAGACATGAACACTGAAGCTTTCTTT. It encodes CACPRSDMNTEAFF. The variable domain in full, completed from reference TRBV30 and TRBJ1-1, reads SQTIHQWPATLVQPVGSPLSLECTVEGTSNPNLYWYRQAAGRGLQLLFYSVGIGQISSEVPQNLSASRPQDRQFILSSKKLLLSDSGFYLCACPRSDMNTEAFFGQGTRLTVV.